This is a list of T cell receptor beta chains from one sample in a study of CD8+CD57+ T cells in acquired aplastic anemia. TCRdb passed the reads through MiXCR, listing each CDR3 protein once. The data contain 150,000 to 160,000 distinct CDR3 sequences, approximately 52% of them singletons. Sequencing was carried out using sorted CD4+, CD8+, or CD8+CD57+ T cells (not recorded which) from PBMCs. These receptors originate from a human donor with aplastic anemia. CDR3s include the opening cysteine and the closing phenylalanine or tryptophan. The D gene is left open where the match is weak. Not all rows give a size; the values are once, few, many and, for expanded clones, a class.

clone_size: many
d_call: TRBD1
v_call: TRBV9
j_call: TRBJ1-2
cdr3_nt: TGTGCCAGCAGCGCCTCCCAGGACAGGGTCTATGGCTACACCTTC
cdr3_aa: CASSASQDRVYGYTF

clone_size: .
d_call: TRBD2
v_call: TRBV6-4
j_call: TRBJ2-3
cdr3_nt: TGTGCCAGCAGTGAGGAGCGGGGGTCCACAGATACGCAGTATTTT
cdr3_aa: CASSEERGSTDTQYF

clone_size: few
d_call: .
v_call: TRBV19
j_call: TRBJ1-2
cdr3_nt: TGTGCCAGTAGTCCAATCGGGGGGTATGGCTACACCTTC
cdr3_aa: CASSPIGGYGYTF

clone_size: .
d_call: .
v_call: TRBV4-3
j_call: TRBJ2-7
cdr3_nt: TGCGCCAGCAGCTTCGGGGCAGGGGAGACCTACGAGCAGTACTTC
cdr3_aa: CASSFGAGETYEQYF

clone_size: .
d_call: .
v_call: TRBV5-1
j_call: TRBJ1-1
cdr3_nt: TGCGCCAGCAGCTTGATGGCAGACATGAACACTGAAGCTTTCTTT
cdr3_aa: CASSLMADMNTEAFF

clone_size: many
d_call: .
v_call: TRBV9
j_call: TRBJ2-3
cdr3_nt: TGTGCCAGCAGCGTAGCTACAGATACGCAGTATTTT
cdr3_aa: CASSVATDTQYF

clone_size: many
d_call: .
v_call: TRBV19
j_call: TRBJ2-2
cdr3_nt: TGTGCCAGTAGCGACAGGACCGGGGAGCTGTTTTTT
cdr3_aa: CASSDRTGELFF

clone_size: many
d_call: .
v_call: TRBV4-3
j_call: TRBJ1-6
cdr3_nt: TGCGCCAGCAGCCAAGATCAGGGTTCACCCCTCCACTTT
cdr3_aa: CASSQDQGSPLHF

clone_size: .
d_call: .
v_call: TRBV7-2
j_call: TRBJ1-1
cdr3_nt: TGTGCCAGCAGCTTAAACGGTGAAGCTTTCTTT
cdr3_aa: CASSLNGEAFF

clone_size: few
d_call: .
v_call: TRBV10-3
j_call: TRBJ2-7
cdr3_nt: TGTGCCATCAGTGGCGGGACCCCGGCCGAGCAGTACTTC
cdr3_aa: CAISGGTPAEQYF

clone_size: few
d_call: TRBD2
v_call: TRBV5-4
j_call: TRBJ2-1
cdr3_nt: TGTGCCAGCAGCTCCGTGACTAGCGGATACAATGAGCAGTTCTTC
cdr3_aa: CASSSVTSGYNEQFF

clone_size: .
d_call: .
v_call: TRBV14
j_call: TRBJ2-2
cdr3_nt: TGTGCCAGCAGCCTGAGTAAGGGCACACCGAAGAACACCGGGGAGCTGTTTTTT
cdr3_aa: CASSLSKGTPKNTGELFF

clone_size: .
d_call: TRBD2
v_call: TRBV15
j_call: TRBJ2-1
cdr3_nt: TGTGCCACTGATAGCGGGAGGAGTTCTTTTCTCGATGAGCAGTTCTTC
cdr3_aa: CATDSGRSSFLDEQFF

clone_size: .
d_call: .
v_call: TRBV20-1
j_call: TRBJ2-7
cdr3_nt: TGCAGTGCTGGTCCACAGGGACCCTACGAGCAGTACTTC
cdr3_aa: CSAGPQGPYEQYF

clone_size: .
d_call: .
v_call: TRBV10-1
j_call: TRBJ2-3
cdr3_nt: TGCGCCAGCAGCGCAGGGTTCGCAGATACGCAGTATTTT
cdr3_aa: CASSAGFADTQYF

clone_size: .
d_call: TRBD1
v_call: TRBV2
j_call: TRBJ1-1
cdr3_nt: TGTGCCAGCAGGGACAGGGAAAGCACTGAAGCTTTCTTT
cdr3_aa: CASRDRESTEAFF

clone_size: few
d_call: .
v_call: TRBV20-1
j_call: TRBJ1-5
cdr3_nt: TGCAGTGCCCCAGTGGATGGGGAGTTGCAGCCCCAGCATTTT
cdr3_aa: CSAPVDGELQPQHF

clone_size: .
d_call: TRBD2
v_call: TRBV2
j_call: TRBJ2-3
cdr3_nt: TGTGCCAGCAGCCGACGGTGGACTAGCGGTACAGATACGCAGTATTTT
cdr3_aa: CASSRRWTSGTDTQYF

clone_size: few
d_call: TRBD2
v_call: TRBV25-1
j_call: TRBJ2-7
cdr3_nt: TGTGCCAGCAGTGAGGTAGCGGGAGGGTCCTACGAGCAGTACTTC
cdr3_aa: CASSEVAGGSYEQYF

clone_size: .
d_call: TRBD2
v_call: TRBV4-3
j_call: TRBJ2-5
cdr3_nt: TGCGCCAGCAGCCAAGATTGGAAGCGGGGGGGCCCCCGGGAGACCCAGTACTTC
cdr3_aa: CASSQDWKRGGPRETQYF

clone_size: many
d_call: .
v_call: TRBV6-1
j_call: TRBJ1-1
cdr3_nt: TGTGCCAGCAGTGTGGTATCAAACACTGAAGCTTTCTTT
cdr3_aa: CASSVVSNTEAFF

clone_size: many
d_call: .
v_call: TRBV12-3/TRBV12-4
j_call: TRBJ1-4
cdr3_nt: TGTGCCAGCAGCCCAGACGGACGGTATTCTAATGAAAAACTGTTTTTT
cdr3_aa: CASSPDGRYSNEKLFF

clone_size: .
d_call: .
v_call: TRBV7-2
j_call: TRBJ2-2
cdr3_nt: TGTGCCAGCAGCCCCTACCGGGGGGCGGGCGGGGAGCTGTTTTTT
cdr3_aa: CASSPYRGAGGELFF

clone_size: once
d_call: .
v_call: TRBV15
j_call: TRBJ2-5
cdr3_nt: TGTGCCACCAGCAGAGATGGCGCAGGGGGGGGTCAAGAGACCCAGTACTTC
cdr3_aa: CATSRDGAGGGQETQYF

clone_size: .
d_call: TRBD2
v_call: TRBV6-4
j_call: TRBJ2-3
cdr3_nt: TGTGCCAGCAGTCGGACTAGCGGGGAGGATACGCAGTATTTT
cdr3_aa: CASSRTSGEDTQYF

clone_size: .
d_call: TRBD1
v_call: TRBV19
j_call: TRBJ1-2
cdr3_nt: TGTGCCAGTAGTAATGGACAGGCGCTCAACTATGGCTACACCTTC
cdr3_aa: CASSNGQALNYGYTF

clone_size: .
d_call: .
v_call: TRBV7-8
j_call: TRBJ1-5
cdr3_nt: TGTGCCAGCAGCTTTTCAGCGGGCAAGCCCCAGCATTTT
cdr3_aa: CASSFSAGKPQHF

clone_size: .
d_call: TRBD1
v_call: TRBV11-1
j_call: TRBJ2-3
cdr3_nt: TGTGCCAGCAGCCCACAGGGGGGAAGCACAGATACGCAGTATTTT
cdr3_aa: CASSPQGGSTDTQYF

clone_size: .
d_call: .
v_call: TRBV12-3/TRBV12-4
j_call: TRBJ2-3
cdr3_nt: TGTGCCAGCAGTTCCAGACTGGCGGGGACCACAGATACGCAGTATTTT
cdr3_aa: CASSSRLAGTTDTQYF

clone_size: .
d_call: .
v_call: TRBV15
j_call: TRBJ1-2
cdr3_nt: TGTGCCACCAGCAGAGATTTACCGAGGCCGGAGGATGGCTACACCTTC
cdr3_aa: CATSRDLPRPEDGYTF

clone_size: .
d_call: .
v_call: TRBV10-3
j_call: TRBJ1-5
cdr3_nt: TGTGCCATCAGTGAGTCGATGGGGAATGAGGCTCAGCCCCAGCATTTT
cdr3_aa: CAISESMGNEAQPQHF

clone_size: .
d_call: .
v_call: TRBV20-1
j_call: TRBJ2-3
cdr3_nt: TGCAGTGCTACAACAGCGACGAGATCCACAGATACGCAGTATTTT
cdr3_aa: CSATTATRSTDTQYF

clone_size: .
d_call: TRBD1
v_call: TRBV9
j_call: TRBJ1-2
cdr3_nt: TGTGCCAGCAGCGTAGGGGGACAGGGCCATGGCTACACCTTC
cdr3_aa: CASSVGGQGHGYTF

clone_size: .
d_call: .
v_call: TRBV20-1
j_call: TRBJ1-4
cdr3_nt: TGCAGTGCGCCCTCAGGGGCAACTAATGAAAAACTGTTTTTT
cdr3_aa: CSAPSGATNEKLFF

clone_size: .
d_call: .
v_call: TRBV25-1
j_call: TRBJ2-7
cdr3_nt: TGTGCCAGCAGTGAATTGGGGGATAGCTCCTACGAGCAGTACTTC
cdr3_aa: CASSELGDSSYEQYF

clone_size: many
d_call: .
v_call: TRBV5-6
j_call: TRBJ2-5
cdr3_nt: TGTGCCAGCAGCTTTGCTGGGGCTCAAGAGACCCAGTACTTC
cdr3_aa: CASSFAGAQETQYF

clone_size: many
d_call: .
v_call: TRBV5-6
j_call: TRBJ2-3
cdr3_nt: TGTGCCAGCAGCTTGGCGGGAGAAACCACAGATACGCAGTATTTT
cdr3_aa: CASSLAGETTDTQYF

clone_size: .
d_call: .
v_call: TRBV24-1
j_call: TRBJ2-7
cdr3_nt: TGTGCCACCCCGAGCTCCTACGAGCAGTACTTC
cdr3_aa: CATPSSYEQYF

clone_size: .
d_call: .
v_call: TRBV2
j_call: TRBJ2-7
cdr3_nt: TGTGCCAGCAGTTATGACAACACCTCTCCGGGCGAGCAGTACTTT
cdr3_aa: CASSYDNTSPGEQYF

clone_size: .
d_call: TRBD1
v_call: TRBV30
j_call: TRBJ2-7
cdr3_nt: TGTGCCTGGAGGGACAGGGCCTACGAGCAGTACTTC
cdr3_aa: CAWRDRAYEQYF

clone_size: .
d_call: .
v_call: TRBV10-3
j_call: TRBJ2-7
cdr3_nt: TGTGCCATCGGAGGGGGGACGGAGACCTACGAGCAGTACTTC
cdr3_aa: CAIGGGTETYEQYF

clone_size: .
d_call: .
v_call: TRBV29-1
j_call: TRBJ2-7
cdr3_nt: TGCAGCGTTCTGGGAGGACCCGCGGCCGAGCAGTACTTC
cdr3_aa: CSVLGGPAAEQYF

clone_size: .
d_call: .
v_call: TRBV24-1
j_call: TRBJ2-7
cdr3_nt: TGTGCCACCGCCAGCGGGTCGAGCTCCTACGAGCAGTACTTC
cdr3_aa: CATASGSSSYEQYF

clone_size: .
d_call: .
v_call: TRBV5-8
j_call: TRBJ1-2
cdr3_nt: TGTGCCAGCAGCTTCGCAGGGCGAGACTATGGCTACACCTTC
cdr3_aa: CASSFAGRDYGYTF

clone_size: .
d_call: .
v_call: TRBV7-2
j_call: TRBJ1-4
cdr3_nt: TGTGCCAGCAGCAACGGGCGGGGACGGGAAAAACTGTTTTTT
cdr3_aa: CASSNGRGREKLFF

clone_size: many
d_call: .
v_call: TRBV6-4
j_call: TRBJ1-1
cdr3_nt: TGTGCCAGCAGGGGGGGGGAGGACTACACTGAAGCTTTCTTT
cdr3_aa: CASRGGEDYTEAFF

clone_size: .
d_call: .
v_call: TRBV3-1
j_call: TRBJ2-5
cdr3_nt: TGTGCCAGCACCCTGTTGGGAGAGACCCAGTACTTC
cdr3_aa: CASTLLGETQYF

clone_size: .
d_call: TRBD1
v_call: TRBV13
j_call: TRBJ2-1
cdr3_nt: TGTGCCAGCAGCAAGACAGGGCTTCTATACACTGAGCAGTTCTTC
cdr3_aa: CASSKTGLLYTEQFF